Listed below are T cell receptor beta chains from one sample, sequenced in a study of early T cells in non-severe SARS-CoV-2 infection. MiXCR, run by TCRdb on the 5' RACE reads, gives a single entry per CDR3 protein. This sample has tens of thousands of distinct CDR3 sequences, with around 6.5% found just once. The sequencing input was whole blood. The receptors were gathered from an adult who was a healthcare worker with PCR-confirmed SARS-CoV-2 infection or an uninfected control (not recorded which). CDR3s include the opening cysteine and the closing phenylalanine or tryptophan. D genes are given only for firm matches. Clone size is shown for a subset of rows, as once, few, many or a class of expanded clone.

D gene,clone size,V gene,J gene,CDR3 protein,CDR3 DNA
TRBD1,few,TRBV7-6,TRBJ1-4,CASSSQTGYNEKLFF,TGTGCCAGCAGCTCCCAGACAGGGTATAATGAAAAACTGTTTTTT
TRBD1,few,TRBV6-6,TRBJ2-7,CASQGQVRSYEQYF,TGTGCCAGCCAGGGACAGGTACGCTCCTACGAGCAGTACTTC
.,few,TRBV5-6,TRBJ2-5,CASSLDGQETQYF,TGTGCCAGCAGCTTGGACGGACAAGAGACCCAGTACTTC
.,many,TRBV28,TRBJ2-4,CASSPGTRAKNIQYF,TGTGCCAGCAGCCCCGGGACTCGAGCCAAAAACATTCAGTACTTC
TRBD2,few,TRBV6-5,TRBJ2-5,CASGGEETQYF,TGTGCCAGCGGGGGGGAAGAGACCCAGTACTTC
.,many,TRBV6-5,TRBJ2-4,CASSYGSSKNIQYF,TGTGCCAGCAGTTACGGTAGCAGCAAAAACATTCAGTACTTC
.,many,TRBV18,TRBJ2-7,CASSPPMDSTYEQYF,TGTGCCAGCTCACCACCCATGGACAGTACCTACGAGCAGTACTTC
.,many,TRBV25-1,TRBJ2-2,CASSELGSGPSTGELFF,TGTGCCAGCAGTGAATTGGGCTCTGGGCCTTCCACCGGGGAGCTGTTTTTT
.,many,TRBV6-6,TRBJ2-2,CASSLTWNTGELFF,TGTGCCAGCAGTTTAACTTGGAACACCGGGGAGCTGTTTTTT
.,few,TRBV20-1,TRBJ2-7,CSASYREPYEQYF,TGCAGTGCTAGTTACCGGGAGCCCTACGAGCAGTACTTC
.,.,TRBV6-5,TRBJ1-3,CASGVEGNTIYF,TGTGCCAGCGGTGTGGAGGGAAACACCATATATTTT
.,many,TRBV6-6,TRBJ1-2,CASTPDRFYTF,TGTGCCAGCACCCCAGACAGATTCTACACCTTC
.,many,TRBV28,TRBJ1-2,CASRGQGYGYTF,TGTGCCAGCAGGGGACAAGGATATGGCTACACCTTC
.,.,TRBV15,TRBJ2-3,CATAGSTDTQYF,TGTGCCACCGCTGGGAGCACAGATACGCAGTATTTT
.,many,TRBV29-1,TRBJ1-1,CSVEGGGTEAFF,TGCAGCGTTGAAGGAGGGGGCACTGAAGCTTTCTTT
.,.,TRBV20-1,TRBJ2-1,CSARDLAGEQFF,TGCAGTGCTAGAGATCTCGCGGGTGAGCAGTTCTTC
TRBD2,many,TRBV5-5,TRBJ2-1,CASSETSGRSNEQFF,TGTGCCAGCAGCGAGACTAGCGGGAGATCCAATGAGCAGTTCTTC
.,many,TRBV12-3/TRBV12-4,TRBJ1-2,CASTISTGVNYGYTF,TGTGCCAGCACTATCTCGACAGGTGTAAACTATGGCTACACCTTC
TRBD1,many,TRBV4-1,TRBJ1-1,CASIGVRDRSMNTEAFF,TGCGCCAGCATAGGAGTTCGGGACAGGAGCATGAACACTGAAGCTTTCTTT
.,many,TRBV6-1,TRBJ1-1,CASNRFEYTEAFF,TGTGCCAGTAATCGTTTTGAGTACACTGAAGCTTTCTTT
.,many,TRBV25-1,TRBJ1-1,CASSEYAGPNTEAFF,TGTGCCAGCAGTGAATATGCAGGGCCGAACACTGAAGCTTTCTTT
.,few,TRBV28,TRBJ2-3,CASSPVWSTDTQYF,TGTGCCAGCAGCCCCGTGTGGAGCACAGATACGCAGTATTTT
.,many,TRBV7-9,TRBJ2-7,CASNHIGPGYEQYF,TGTGCCAGCAACCATATCGGACCTGGTTACGAGCAGTACTTC
.,many,TRBV7-9,TRBJ2-1,CASWGGHEQFF,TGTGCCAGCTGGGGGGGCCATGAGCAGTTCTTC
TRBD2,.,TRBV5-1,TRBJ2-1,CASNQRELDEQFF,TGCGCCAGCAACCAGCGGGAGCTGGATGAGCAGTTCTTC
TRBD2,many,TRBV6-2/TRBV6-3,TRBJ2-1,CASSLSLAGGSNEQFF,TGTGCCAGCAGTCTCTCACTAGCGGGAGGTTCAAATGAGCAGTTCTTC
.,many,TRBV5-1,TRBJ1-2,CASKVVFDSNYGYTF,TGCGCCAGCAAGGTCGTGTTCGACAGCAACTATGGCTACACCTTC
TRBD2,many,TRBV7-3,TRBJ2-2,CASSYLAEGTGELFF,TGTGCCAGCAGCTACCTAGCGGAGGGGACCGGGGAGCTGTTTTTT
.,.,TRBV20-1,TRBJ2-4,CSATPPVGGKNIQYF,TGCAGTGCTACGCCCCCAGTGGGGGGCAAAAACATTCAGTACTTC
TRBD1,many,TRBV27,TRBJ1-2,CASSPRQGAKGYGYTF,TGTGCCAGCAGTCCGAGACAGGGGGCTAAGGGCTATGGCTACACCTTC
.,many,TRBV11-2,TRBJ2-2,CASRPFLGTGELFF,TGTGCCAGCAGACCCTTCCTAGGCACCGGGGAGCTGTTTTTT
TRBD1,.,TRBV29-1,TRBJ2-1,CSVTGTGHNEQFF,TGCAGCGTCACAGGGACAGGACACAATGAGCAGTTCTTC
TRBD2,few,TRBV29-1,TRBJ2-1,CSVELAGSPSYNEQFF,TGCAGCGTCGAACTAGCGGGTTCGCCCTCCTACAATGAGCAGTTCTTC
.,many,TRBV30,TRBJ2-1,CAWKHRSSYNEQFF,TGTGCCTGGAAGCACAGGAGCTCCTACAATGAGCAGTTCTTC
TRBD2,many,TRBV11-2,TRBJ2-1,CASSLTTSGLPRVGEQFF,TGTGCCAGCAGCTTAACGACTAGCGGACTCCCGCGAGTGGGTGAGCAGTTCTTC
.,.,TRBV7-9,TRBJ2-3,CASSEQGSTDTQYF,TGTGCCAGCAGCGAACAGGGAAGCACAGATACGCAGTATTTT
TRBD2,many,TRBV6-1,TRBJ2-1,CASESLAGEMNEQFF,TGTGCCAGCGAGTCCCTAGCGGGAGAGATGAATGAGCAGTTCTTC
.,many,TRBV25-1,TRBJ2-7,CASSDIGVPPYEQYF,TGTGCCAGCAGTGACATTGGCGTCCCTCCCTACGAGCAGTACTTC
TRBD1,few,TRBV5-1,TRBJ1-1,CASSIQGQGANTEAFF,TGCGCCAGCAGCATACAGGGACAGGGGGCGAACACTGAAGCTTTCTTT
.,.,TRBV29-1,TRBJ2-3,CSVEFSRSSLGDTQYF,TGCAGCGTTGAATTTAGCCGGTCCTCCCTGGGTGATACGCAGTATTTT
.,many,TRBV6-6,TRBJ2-6,CASSYRGGMRPSGANVLTF,TGTGCCAGCAGTTACCGTGGGGGAATGCGTCCCTCTGGGGCCAACGTCCTGACTTTC
.,many,TRBV19,TRBJ1-2,CASSRGNGYTF,TGTGCCAGTAGCAGGGGTAACGGCTACACCTTC
.,many,TRBV5-1,TRBJ2-7,CASSFAGSYEQYF,TGCGCCAGCAGCTTCGCAGGCTCCTACGAGCAGTACTTC
.,.,TRBV2,TRBJ2-5,CASSEDRSIETQYF,TGTGCCAGCAGTGAAGACAGGTCAATTGAGACCCAGTACTTC
.,many,TRBV21-1,TRBJ1-5,CASSKEGGWAGNNQPQHF,TGTGCCAGCAGCAAAGAAGGAGGGTGGGCAGGTAACAATCAGCCCCAGCATTTT
.,many,TRBV11-1,TRBJ2-2,CASSLGLWSGLNTGELFF,TGTGCCAGCAGCTTAGGGTTGTGGAGCGGACTCAACACCGGGGAGCTGTTTTTT
.,few,TRBV5-1,TRBJ1-6,CASSDLQARPNSPLHF,TGCGCCAGCAGCGATTTACAGGCCCGGCCGAATTCACCCCTCCACTTT
.,many,TRBV20-1,TRBJ1-4,CSARDGLPTNEKLFF,TGCAGTGCTAGAGATGGACTTCCAACTAATGAAAAACTGTTTTTT
.,many,TRBV5-1,TRBJ2-2,CASSLAQGETGELFF,TGCGCCAGCAGCCTGGCCCAGGGTGAAACCGGGGAGCTGTTTTTT
.,many,TRBV30,TRBJ1-1,CAWSKVLNTEAFF,TGTGCCTGGAGTAAGGTTTTGAACACTGAAGCTTTCTTT
TRBD2,few,TRBV4-1,TRBJ2-3,CASSRGGLAGVTDTQYF,TGCGCCAGCAGCCGAGGGGGACTAGCGGGAGTGACAGATACGCAGTATTTT